This T cell receptor beta chain was captured by sequencing in a study of cytomegalovirus exposure and HLA in healthy donors. The CDR3 totals 15 residues. The ends were cut back, 0 bases at V and 4 bases at J, with 12 bases in the middle. CDR1 KGHSY and CDR2 FQNENV come from the germline V gene. PCR used 60 Vbeta primers and 13 Jbeta primers. TCRdb keeps only in-frame clones here, not all; method: immunoSEQ multiplex PCR. Altogether about 96,000 clones are present, about four fifths being singletons, with the ten largest covering 3%. This TCR was sampled from a female donor in good health and CMV-seropositive. The rearrangement uses TRBV16 and TRBJ1-2; D is ambiguous. The sample consisted of PBMCs. The CDR3 protein is CASSQSNRAFYGYTF. DNA for the CDR3: TGTGCCAGCAGCCAATCGAACAGAGCCTTCTATGGCTACACCTTC. The full variable domain, rest sourced from reference TRBV16 and TRBJ1-2, is GEEVAQTPKHLVRGEGQKAKLYCAPIKGHSYVFWYQQVLKNEFKFLISFQNENVFDETGMPKERFSAKCLPNSPCSLEIQATKLEDSAVYFCASSQSNRAFYGYTFGSGTRLTVV.